This TCR beta chain was identified in a study of T cell clonality in common variable immunodeficiency. Sequencing was performed with immunoSEQ multiplex PCR; in TCRdb, only in-frame clones are kept and a portion is missing. The sample was found to contain about 50,000 clones, and every one recurs. CDR3 length equals 15 residues. Trimming removed 0 bases from V and 4 bases from J, with 12 bases in between. Germline V lookup: CDR1 MNHNS, CDR2 SASEGT. This clone was found many times. Its antigen is still unknown. The read is 3 residues too short to cover the CDR3 end, so that end is filled in from the germline J gene. Study-level points and caveats: What drives increased CVID clonality needs T cell subpopulation sequencing. Fewer TCRbeta clones were shared among CVID subjects than controls. In common variable immunodeficiency, TCR beta chains reportedly carried fewer deletions and N-nucleotide insertions. TCRbeta clonality was increased in CVID versus healthy controls.

The V gene is TRBV6-1, the J gene TRBJ1-2; D is undetermined. The clonotype was recovered from a person aged 18-69 years in good health. The sequencing input was peripheral blood mononuclear cells. The sequenced part of the CDR3 DNA is TGTGCCAGCAGTGAAGCGCCACCGGGTCCCTATGGC. It specifies CASSEAPPGPYG. The CDR3 in its entirety is CASSEAPPGPYGYTF.